This is a list of T cell receptor beta chains from one sample in a study of CD8+ T cells in alopecia areata. TCRdb's table, derived via immunoSEQ multiplex PCR, lists solely in-frame clones and lacks some. The repertoire includes a few hundred thousand clones, under 80% of them detected once, and approximately 1.2% sits in the top ten. The input for sequencing was CD4+ T cells sorted from blood, taken at week 0. The receptors originated from a human donor with alopecia areata. The CDR3 runs from the conserved cysteine through the conserved F or W. Each record gives: V gene, D gene, clone size, J gene, CDR3 protein, CDR3 DNA. D genes are given only for firm matches. Clone size is shown for a subset of rows, as once, few, many or a class of expanded clone.

TRBV7-2	NA	NA	TRBJ1-5	CASGDSNQPQHF	TGTGCCAGCGGAGATAGCAATCAGCCCCAGCATTTT
TRBV13	NA	once	TRBJ2-7	CASKGTASYEQYF	TGTGCCAGCAAAGGGACGGCGTCCTACGAGCAGTACTTC
TRBV5-1	NA	NA	TRBJ2-7	CASSSGRPGEQYF	TGCGCCAGCAGCTCAGGACGCCCTGGAGAGCAGTACTTC
TRBV9	NA	NA	TRBJ2-7	CASSVGSQSEQYF	TGTGCCAGCAGCGTAGGAAGCCAGTCCGAGCAGTACTTC
TRBV18	NA	NA	TRBJ2-5	CASSPPGLRETQYF	TGTGCCAGCTCACCACCGGGGCTCCGGGAGACCCAGTACTTC
TRBV4-2	NA	NA	TRBJ2-7	CASSPVRAGGLYF	TGTGCCAGCTCACCAGTCAGAGCAGGTGGATTGTACTTC
TRBV29-1	NA	NA	TRBJ2-7	CSVVGGYEQYF	TGCAGCGTTGTTGGGGGCTACGAGCAGTACTTC
TRBV2	NA	once	TRBJ2-7	CASSEMWVGEQYF	TGTGCCAGCAGTGAGATGTGGGTGGGGGAGCAGTACTTC
TRBV5-1	NA	NA	TRBJ2-1	CASSPSIRPHEQFF	TGCGCCAGCAGCCCGTCGATACGCCCCCATGAGCAGTTCTTC
TRBV29-1	NA	NA	TRBJ2-3	CSGQSSDTQYF	TGCAGCGGACAGTCTTCAGATACGCAGTATTTT
TRBV29-1	NA	few	TRBJ1-2	CSGRTTGYGYTF	TGCAGTGGTAGGACGACGGGCTATGGCTACACCTTC
TRBV5-1	TRBD2	NA	TRBJ2-5	CASSAGTSGGHLETQYF	TGCGCCAGCAGCGCCGGGACTAGCGGGGGACACCTAGAGACCCAGTACTTC
TRBV6-5	NA	NA	TRBJ1-4	CASSETLGNEKLFF	TGTGCCAGCAGTGAGACATTGGGTAATGAAAAACTGTTTTTT
TRBV4-2	NA	NA	TRBJ2-5	CASSQLNLLTDTSQETQYF	TGTGCCAGCAGCCAACTTAACCTTTTGACGGATACAAGCCAAGAGACCCAGTACTTC
TRBV6-6	NA	few	TRBJ2-7	CASSYSTPGAAQYF	TGTGCCAGCAGTTACTCGACGCCGGGGGCAGCGCAGTACTTC
TRBV25-1	TRBD2	NA	TRBJ2-3	CASGLAGATDTQYF	TGTGCCAGCGGACTAGCGGGGGCGACAGATACGCAGTATTTT
TRBV29-1	NA	NA	TRBJ1-2	CSVEARLHGYTF	TGCAGCGTTGAAGCCAGGCTTCATGGCTACACCTTC
TRBV5-4	NA	NA	TRBJ1-1	CASSLTGAGRDTEAFF	TGTGCCAGCAGCTTGACGGGGGCGGGAAGGGACACTGAAGCTTTCTTT
TRBV30	NA	NA	TRBJ1-5	CAWSVSKTNQPQHF	TGTGCCTGGAGTGTATCTAAGACGAATCAGCCCCAGCATTTT
TRBV6-6	NA	NA	TRBJ1-2	CASSYSAQGGGYTF	TGTGCCAGCAGTTACTCGGCACAGGGTGGTGGCTACACCTTC
TRBV29-1	NA	few	TRBJ2-7	CSVEMGYEQYF	TGCAGCGTTGAAATGGGTTACGAGCAGTACTTC
TRBV7-2	TRBD1	few	TRBJ2-7	CASSLASDRGTYEQYF	TGTGCCAGCAGCTTAGCCTCGGACAGGGGGACTTACGAGCAGTACTTC
TRBV5-1	NA	NA	TRBJ2-2	CASSPGPGELFF	TGCGCCAGCAGCCCGGGCCCCGGGGAGCTGTTTTTT
TRBV6-5	NA	NA	TRBJ1-2	CASSPDTTRSYGYTF	TGTGCCAGCAGCCCCGACACTACTCGAAGCTATGGCTACACCTTC
TRBV14	NA	NA	TRBJ1-1	CASSLMGVNTEAFF	TGTGCCAGCAGCCTGATGGGGGTGAACACTGAAGCTTTCTTT
TRBV4-1	NA	NA	TRBJ2-6	CASSQDTGLLGANVLTF	TGCGCCAGCAGCCAAGATACAGGGTTGCTTGGGGCCAACGTCCTGACTTTC
TRBV29-1	NA	NA	TRBJ2-3	CSVEDLRQRLDTQYF	TGCAGCGTTGAAGATCTCAGACAGCGACTAGATACGCAGTATTTT
TRBV2	NA	few	TRBJ1-5	CASRRDRTNQPQHF	TGTGCCAGCAGGAGAGACAGAACCAATCAGCCCCAGCATTTT
TRBV29-1	NA	NA	TRBJ1-1	CSVYHTEAFF	TGCAGCGTTTACCACACTGAAGCTTTCTTT
TRBV11-2	TRBD1	NA	TRBJ2-3	CASSPGQKTDTQYF	TGTGCCAGCAGCCCGGGACAGAAGACAGATACGCAGTATTTT
TRBV30	NA	NA	TRBJ1-3	CAWSYPNFGAGGNTIYF	TGTGCCTGGAGTTACCCAAACTTCGGGGCGGGGGGAAACACCATATATTTT
TRBV27	NA	NA	TRBJ1-5	CASSFVRGSNQPQHF	TGTGCCAGCAGTTTTGTCAGGGGAAGCAATCAGCCCCAGCATTTT
TRBV5-1	NA	NA	TRBJ2-3	CASSLRAATDTQYF	TGCGCCAGCAGCTTACGGGCAGCCACAGATACGCAGTATTTT
TRBV7-9	NA	NA	TRBJ1-2	CASSLLGQGGYTF	TGTGCCAGCAGCTTACTAGGACAAGGTGGCTACACCTTC
TRBV18	TRBD1	NA	TRBJ1-6	CASSPFPPGQGNSPLHF	TGTGCCAGCTCACCGTTCCCACCGGGACAGGGGAATTCACCCCTCCACTTT
TRBV30	NA	NA	TRBJ1-2	CAWSQGGVYTF	TGTGCCTGGTCCCAAGGGGGGGTTTACACCTTC
TRBV29-1	NA	few	TRBJ2-7	CSVRRGDFVPYEQYF	TGCAGCGTTCGCAGGGGGGATTTTGTTCCCTACGAGCAGTACTTC
TRBV30	NA	NA	TRBJ2-3	CAWSLGQGGDTQYF	TGTGCCTGGAGTCTAGGGCAGGGAGGAGATACGCAGTATTTT
TRBV29-1	NA	NA	TRBJ1-1	CSAENRAEAFF	TGCAGCGCGGAAAACAGGGCAGAAGCTTTCTTT
TRBV7-2	NA	NA	TRBJ2-7	CASSLLQGRSTYEQYF	TGTGCCAGCAGCCTCCTACAGGGCCGTTCGACCTACGAGCAGTACTTC
TRBV12-5	TRBD1	NA	TRBJ1-5	CASGLGTGGGQPQHF	TGTGCTAGTGGTTTGGGGACAGGGGGCGGTCAGCCCCAGCATTTT
TRBV6-5	NA	NA	TRBJ1-2	CASKDGPLGYTF	TGTGCCAGCAAGGATGGACCGCTTGGCTACACCTTC
TRBV4-1	TRBD1	NA	TRBJ2-2	CASSRATGEDTGELFF	TGCGCCAGCAGCCGCGCGACAGGGGAGGACACCGGGGAGCTGTTTTTT
TRBV5-6	NA	NA	TRBJ1-2	CASSFPWREEDGYTF	TGTGCCAGCAGCTTTCCCTGGAGGGAAGAGGATGGCTACACCTTC
TRBV23-1	NA	NA	TRBJ2-7	CASSQYHRDPFYEQYF	TGCGCCAGCAGTCAGTATCACAGGGATCCCTTTTACGAGCAGTACTTC
TRBV6-6	NA	few	TRBJ2-3	CASSSRGAPTDTQYF	TGTGCCAGCAGTTCACGGGGGGCACCCACTGATACGCAGTATTTT
TRBV29-1	TRBD1	few	TRBJ2-2	CSVPGQGSFTGELFF	TGCAGCGTCCCGGGACAGGGGTCTTTCACCGGGGAGCTGTTTTTT
TRBV29-1	NA	few	TRBJ2-5	CSVASWGAAQETQYF	TGCAGCGTTGCCTCCTGGGGAGCAGCGCAAGAGACCCAGTACTTC
TRBV4-1	NA	NA	TRBJ2-5	CASSPMGLSKETQYF	TGCGCCAGCAGCCCAATGGGACTTTCCAAAGAGACCCAGTACTTC
TRBV11-2	TRBD2	once	TRBJ2-1	CASSRSLTSGAEQFF	TGTGCCAGCAGCCGAAGCCTGACTAGCGGGGCTGAGCAGTTCTTC
TRBV5-4	NA	NA	TRBJ2-6	CASSLFTGANVLTF	TGTGCCAGCAGCTTGTTTACTGGGGCCAACGTCCTGACTTTC
TRBV7-9	NA	NA	TRBJ2-3	CASSGPWGSTDTQYF	TGTGCCAGCAGCGGTCCTTGGGGGAGCACAGATACGCAGTATTTT
TRBV7-9	NA	few	TRBJ2-5	CASSASQGISGWETQYF	TGTGCCAGCAGCGCAAGCCAGGGGATTAGCGGGTGGGAGACCCAGTACTTC
TRBV5-1	NA	NA	TRBJ2-6	CASSFTVIQGLLSGANVLTF	TGCGCCAGCAGCTTTACCGTTATCCAGGGACTCCTCTCTGGGGCCAACGTCCTGACTTTC